These T cell receptor beta chains were read from a single sample in a study of T cells after posttransplantation cyclophosphamide. Some clones are missing from TCRdb's copy, which holds only in-frame ones; the method was immunoSEQ multiplex PCR. This table holds roughly 30,000 clones, around 90% found once. Material: naive CD4+ T cells sorted from blood. These receptors came from a man in his thirties or forties in good health and a related stem cell transplant donor. CDR3s include the opening cysteine and the closing phenylalanine or tryptophan. Fields, in order: J gene, V gene, D gene, clone size, CDR3 protein, CDR3 DNA. The D gene is left open where the match is weak. A row's size may be missing; if present it is once, few, many or a size class.

j_call: TRBJ1-2; v_call: TRBV27; d_call: TRBD1; clone_size: few; cdr3_aa: CASSSPRDRAGYTF; cdr3_nt: TGTGCCAGCAGTTCCCCTCGGGACAGGGCTGGCTACACCTTC
j_call: TRBJ1-4; v_call: TRBV19; d_call: TRBD1; clone_size: -; cdr3_aa: CASRKQGAREKLFF; cdr3_nt: TGTGCCAGTAGGAAACAGGGGGCGCGGGAAAAACTGTTTTTT
j_call: TRBJ2-3; v_call: TRBV5-6; d_call: -; clone_size: -; cdr3_aa: CASSFRDTQYF; cdr3_nt: TGTGCCAGCAGCTTTAGAGATACGCAGTATTTT
j_call: TRBJ2-3; v_call: TRBV7-2; d_call: TRBD2; clone_size: -; cdr3_aa: CASSFASGGTTDTQYF; cdr3_nt: TGTGCCAGCAGTTTTGCCAGCGGGGGGACCACAGATACGCAGTATTTT
j_call: TRBJ2-3; v_call: TRBV7-9; d_call: TRBD1; clone_size: -; cdr3_aa: CASSKDRGTDTQYF; cdr3_nt: TGTGCCAGCAGCAAGGACAGGGGAACAGATACGCAGTATTTT
j_call: TRBJ2-2; v_call: TRBV7-9; d_call: -; clone_size: once; cdr3_aa: CASSQAPGGHTGELFF; cdr3_nt: TGTGCCAGCAGCCAAGCACCAGGGGGGCACACCGGGGAGCTGTTTTTT
j_call: TRBJ2-2; v_call: TRBV21-1; d_call: -; clone_size: -; cdr3_aa: CASSTGQGVGGTGELFF; cdr3_nt: TGTGCCAGCAGCACAGGGCAGGGGGTCGGAGGCACCGGGGAGCTGTTTTTT
j_call: TRBJ2-3; v_call: TRBV9; d_call: TRBD1; clone_size: -; cdr3_aa: CASSVGQGVDTQYF; cdr3_nt: TGTGCCAGCAGCGTAGGACAGGGTGTAGATACGCAGTATTTT
j_call: TRBJ2-7; v_call: TRBV9; d_call: TRBD1; clone_size: -; cdr3_aa: CASSVRTGATKNEQYF; cdr3_nt: TGTGCCAGCAGCGTCCGGACAGGGGCGACAAAAAACGAGCAGTACTTC
j_call: TRBJ1-1; v_call: TRBV7-3; d_call: TRBD1; clone_size: -; cdr3_aa: CASSQGGNTEAFF; cdr3_nt: TGTGCCAGCAGCCAGGGGGGGAACACTGAAGCTTTCTTT
j_call: TRBJ1-2; v_call: TRBV5-4; d_call: -; clone_size: -; cdr3_aa: CASSLDGTLLRGYTF; cdr3_nt: TGTGCCAGCAGCTTGGACGGGACTCTGCTCCGGGGCTACACCTTC
j_call: TRBJ2-3; v_call: TRBV18; d_call: TRBD2; clone_size: -; cdr3_aa: CASSPLAGGPADTQYF; cdr3_nt: TGTGCCAGCTCACCCTTGGCGGGGGGGCCAGCAGATACGCAGTATTTT
j_call: TRBJ1-1; v_call: TRBV7-8; d_call: -; clone_size: -; cdr3_aa: CASSLRAGPEAFF; cdr3_nt: TGTGCCAGCAGCTTAAGGGCAGGGCCTGAAGCTTTCTTT
j_call: TRBJ2-1; v_call: TRBV28; d_call: TRBD2; clone_size: -; cdr3_aa: CASSLRGGLRTSGYNEQFF; cdr3_nt: TGTGCCAGCAGTTTAAGAGGGGGCCTTAGGACTAGCGGCTACAATGAGCAGTTCTTC
j_call: TRBJ2-3; v_call: TRBV7-9; d_call: TRBD2; clone_size: once; cdr3_aa: CASSTTSGGTGTDTQYF; cdr3_nt: TGTGCCAGCAGCACGACTAGCGGGGGGACCGGCACAGATACGCAGTATTTT
j_call: TRBJ1-1; v_call: TRBV6-6; d_call: TRBD1; clone_size: -; cdr3_aa: CASSYPGQGNTEAFF; cdr3_nt: TGTGCCAGCAGTTACCCCGGACAGGGCAACACTGAAGCTTTCTTT
j_call: TRBJ1-1; v_call: TRBV28; d_call: -; clone_size: -; cdr3_aa: CASSFSGMNTEAFF; cdr3_nt: TGTGCCAGCAGTTTTTCGGGGATGAACACTGAAGCTTTCTTT
j_call: TRBJ2-2; v_call: TRBV6-6; d_call: TRBD2; clone_size: few; cdr3_aa: CASSPPGLVSGELFF; cdr3_nt: TGTGCCAGCAGCCCCCCGGGACTAGTCTCCGGGGAGCTGTTTTTT
j_call: TRBJ1-1; v_call: TRBV5-4; d_call: -; clone_size: -; cdr3_aa: CASSLEGAQNTEAFF; cdr3_nt: TGTGCCAGCAGCTTAGAAGGGGCCCAGAACACTGAAGCTTTCTTT
j_call: TRBJ2-3; v_call: TRBV2; d_call: -; clone_size: -; cdr3_aa: CATLRGDTQYF; cdr3_nt: TGTGCCACCCTAAGGGGGGATACGCAGTATTTT
j_call: TRBJ1-6; v_call: TRBV27; d_call: -; clone_size: -; cdr3_aa: CASSSGSSYNSPLHF; cdr3_nt: TGTGCCAGCAGTTCGGGAAGCTCCTATAATTCACCCCTCCACTTT
j_call: TRBJ2-2; v_call: TRBV5-1; d_call: TRBD2; clone_size: -; cdr3_aa: CASSSGLAGANTGELFF; cdr3_nt: TGCGCCAGCAGCTCAGGACTAGCGGGGGCAAACACCGGGGAGCTGTTTTTT
j_call: TRBJ1-5; v_call: TRBV6-6; d_call: TRBD1; clone_size: -; cdr3_aa: CASSYRGQGQPQHF; cdr3_nt: TGTGCCAGCAGTTACAGGGGGCAGGGTCAGCCCCAGCATTTT
j_call: TRBJ1-4; v_call: TRBV11-2; d_call: TRBD1; clone_size: once; cdr3_aa: CASSLRDRALVNEKLFF; cdr3_nt: TGTGCCAGCAGCTTACGGGACAGGGCCCTCGTGAATGAAAAACTGTTTTTT
j_call: TRBJ2-7; v_call: TRBV2; d_call: -; clone_size: -; cdr3_aa: CASSEALELSYEQYF; cdr3_nt: TGTGCCAGCAGTGAAGCGCTTGAACTCTCCTACGAGCAGTACTTC
j_call: TRBJ1-6; v_call: TRBV4-1; d_call: -; clone_size: -; cdr3_aa: CASSQAGWNSPLHF; cdr3_nt: TGCGCCAGCAGCCAAGCGGGGTGGAATTCACCCCTCCACTTT
j_call: TRBJ2-7; v_call: TRBV11-2; d_call: TRBD1; clone_size: -; cdr3_aa: CASSPGLTGVPYEQYF; cdr3_nt: TGTGCCAGCAGCCCAGGCCTGACAGGGGTGCCCTACGAGCAGTACTTC
j_call: TRBJ1-6; v_call: TRBV5-4; d_call: TRBD1; clone_size: -; cdr3_aa: CASSRTGGGSPLHF; cdr3_nt: TGTGCCAGCAGCAGGACAGGGGGCGGTTCACCCCTCCACTTT
j_call: TRBJ2-1; v_call: TRBV5-1; d_call: -; clone_size: -; cdr3_aa: CASSPLENEQFF; cdr3_nt: TGCGCCAGCAGCCCGTTAGAAAATGAGCAGTTCTTC
j_call: TRBJ2-2; v_call: TRBV7-7; d_call: TRBD1; clone_size: -; cdr3_aa: CASSLGQVNTGELFF; cdr3_nt: TGTGCTAGCAGCTTAGGACAGGTGAACACCGGGGAGCTGTTTTTT
j_call: TRBJ1-1; v_call: TRBV6-1; d_call: -; clone_size: -; cdr3_aa: CASSEAHTGLFEAFF; cdr3_nt: TGTGCCAGCAGTGAAGCGCATACGGGGTTATTTGAAGCTTTCTTT
j_call: TRBJ1-2; v_call: TRBV4-3; d_call: TRBD1; clone_size: -; cdr3_aa: CASSQQGVYGYTF; cdr3_nt: TGCGCCAGCAGCCAGCAGGGGGTCTATGGCTACACCTTC
j_call: TRBJ2-7; v_call: TRBV27; d_call: TRBD2; clone_size: -; cdr3_aa: CASRGTSGGASYEQYF; cdr3_nt: TGTGCCAGCAGGGGGACTAGCGGGGGGGCATCCTACGAGCAGTACTTC
j_call: TRBJ2-1; v_call: TRBV7-9; d_call: TRBD1; clone_size: -; cdr3_aa: CASSVGTGKNEQFF; cdr3_nt: TGTGCCAGCAGCGTCGGGACAGGGAAGAATGAGCAGTTCTTC
j_call: TRBJ1-5; v_call: TRBV15; d_call: -; clone_size: -; cdr3_aa: CATSRVAGPLSNQPQHF; cdr3_nt: TGTGCCACCAGCAGAGTCGCGGGTCCCCTTAGCAATCAGCCCCAGCATTTT
j_call: TRBJ2-5; v_call: TRBV10-2; d_call: TRBD1; clone_size: once; cdr3_aa: CASKQQGQVQAETQYF; cdr3_nt: TGCGCCAGCAAGCAACAGGGGCAGGTTCAGGCAGAGACCCAGTACTTC
j_call: TRBJ1-5; v_call: TRBV4-2; d_call: -; clone_size: once; cdr3_aa: CASSQKQGWDNQPQHF; cdr3_nt: TGTGCCAGCAGCCAAAAACAGGGCTGGGACAATCAGCCCCAGCATTTT
j_call: TRBJ1-6; v_call: TRBV19; d_call: TRBD1; clone_size: once; cdr3_aa: CASRWTGGESPLHF; cdr3_nt: TGTGCCAGTAGATGGACAGGGGGCGAATCACCCCTCCACTTT
j_call: TRBJ2-2; v_call: TRBV27; d_call: TRBD2; clone_size: -; cdr3_aa: CASNPWAGANTGELFF; cdr3_nt: TGTGCCAGCAACCCGTGGGCGGGGGCGAACACCGGGGAGCTGTTTTTT
j_call: TRBJ1-1; v_call: TRBV4-2; d_call: TRBD1; clone_size: -; cdr3_aa: CASGTGGRSTGAFF; cdr3_nt: TGTGCCAGCGGGACAGGGGGCCGATCGACAGGAGCTTTCTTT